A selection of T cell receptor beta chains follows, all from one sample in a study of vaccination effects on CD4 cells after COVID-19. Their antigens remain unidentified. Here immunoSEQ multiplex PCR was the method, and the copy in TCRdb shows in-frame clones only, minus some. The repertoire holds some 25,000 clones, 60% to 80% seen once, with approximately 17% in the top ten. The material sequenced was CD4+ T cells from PBMCs cultured with SARS-CoV-2 spike peptides, taken before COVID-19 vaccination. The source of these receptors is a human donor who had a prior SARS-CoV-2 infection. The CDR3 runs from the conserved cysteine through the conserved F or W.

>TRBJ2-1|TRBV5-6
CASSLPSGAYNEQFF
>TRBJ2-1|TRBV2
CASSELRRREWREDYNEQFF
>TRBJ1-1|TRBV18
CASSDLRTAGARAFF
>TRBJ1-1|TRBV14
CASSQLQGNTEAFF
>TRBJ2-1|TRBV27
CASSLSSGRRGNEQFF
>TRBJ1-3|TRBV18
CASSIDVGNTIYF
>TRBJ1-6|TRBV10-3
CAITSGAQGKSPLHF
>TRBJ1-2|TRBV3-1/TRBV3-2
CASSLPGQGAFGYTF
>TRBJ2-7|TRBV7-9
CASSYGTGGAYEQYF
>TRBJ1-1|TRBV30
CAWSAHTGFGAEAFF
>TRBJ1-2|TRBV7-8
CASSLGTGAYGYTF
>TRBJ2-5|TRBV4-2
CASSQDRRTWETQYF
>TRBJ1-5|TRBV19
CASSIGPGSNQPQHF
>TRBJ2-1|TRBV7-2
CASTPQGASSYNEQFF
>TRBJ1-3|TRBV15
CATSREPGLRGNTIYF